A selection of T cell receptor beta chains follows, all from one sample in a study of PD-L1 blockade in urothelial cancer. Method: immunoSEQ multiplex PCR; TCRdb's copy keeps in-frame clones and lacks some. The repertoire includes 25,000 to 40,000 clones, 65% to 90% of them detected once, and 30% sits in the top ten. This material consisted of PBMCs, taken around atezolizumab (anti-PD-L1) treatment. The receptors originated from a man aged 55 to 70 with urothelial cancer. CDR3s include the opening cysteine and the closing phenylalanine or tryptophan. Each record gives: J gene, D gene, clone size, V gene, CDR3 DNA, CDR3 protein. D genes are given only for firm matches. Rows may omit the clone size; those that give it use once, few, many or a size class.

j_gene: TRBJ2-3; d_gene: .; abundance: .; v_gene: TRBV5-6; CDR3nt: TGTGCCAGCAGCCGGGACAATGGAAGGGATACGCAGTATTTT; CDR3aa: CASSRDNGRDTQYF
j_gene: TRBJ2-2; d_gene: TRBD2; abundance: .; v_gene: TRBV6-4; CDR3nt: TGTGCCAGCAGTGACTCTGGACTAGCGGGAGGGATGGCCGGGGAGCTGTTTTTT; CDR3aa: CASSDSGLAGGMAGELFF
j_gene: TRBJ1-6; d_gene: TRBD1; abundance: once; v_gene: TRBV5-5; CDR3nt: TGTGCCAGCAGCCCGGGGACAGGGGTTAATTCACCCCTCCACTTT; CDR3aa: CASSPGTGVNSPLHF
j_gene: TRBJ2-1; d_gene: TRBD1; abundance: .; v_gene: TRBV30; CDR3nt: TGTGCCTGGAAGCGGACAGGGGGTTACAATGAGCAGTTCTTC; CDR3aa: CAWKRTGGYNEQFF
j_gene: TRBJ2-1; d_gene: .; abundance: .; v_gene: TRBV10-2; CDR3nt: TGCGCCAGCAGTGAGCTTGCGGGGCGAAGGTACAATGAGCAGTTCTTC; CDR3aa: CASSELAGRRYNEQFF
j_gene: TRBJ1-2; d_gene: .; abundance: few; v_gene: TRBV9; CDR3nt: TGTGCCAGCAGCGTAGCTACTTCAGGGGCAGGCTACACCTTC; CDR3aa: CASSVATSGAGYTF
j_gene: TRBJ2-5; d_gene: .; abundance: .; v_gene: TRBV5-6; CDR3nt: TGTGCCAGCAGCTTGGCAGGGGGGCTGCGGGAGACCCAGTACTTC; CDR3aa: CASSLAGGLRETQYF
j_gene: TRBJ2-1; d_gene: .; abundance: .; v_gene: TRBV30; CDR3nt: TGTGCCTGGGCTGGACTGGATTACAATGAGCAGTTCTTC; CDR3aa: CAWAGLDYNEQFF
j_gene: TRBJ2-7; d_gene: TRBD1; abundance: few; v_gene: TRBV6-1; CDR3nt: TGTGCCAGCAGTGAGACAGGGGGTAGGGGCTACGAGCAGTACTTC; CDR3aa: CASSETGGRGYEQYF
j_gene: TRBJ1-2; d_gene: TRBD1; abundance: .; v_gene: TRBV15; CDR3nt: TGTGCCACCAGCAGAGGCGACAGGGACTATGGCTACACCTTC; CDR3aa: CATSRGDRDYGYTF
j_gene: TRBJ1-2; d_gene: .; abundance: .; v_gene: TRBV21-1; CDR3nt: TGTGCCAGCAGCAAAGCCGCAGGTAACTATGGCTACACCTTC; CDR3aa: CASSKAAGNYGYTF
j_gene: TRBJ2-7; d_gene: TRBD2; abundance: .; v_gene: TRBV19; CDR3nt: TGTGCCAGTAGTCAACTAGCGGGAGCGCGCTACGAGCAGTACTTC; CDR3aa: CASSQLAGARYEQYF
j_gene: TRBJ1-2; d_gene: .; abundance: .; v_gene: TRBV5-1; CDR3nt: TGCGCCAGCAGCTTGACAAGAAACTATGGCTACACCTTC; CDR3aa: CASSLTRNYGYTF
j_gene: TRBJ1-5; d_gene: TRBD1; abundance: .; v_gene: TRBV5-1; CDR3nt: TGCGCCAGCAGCCCGGAGGGACAGTTCGGATTGGGCAATCAGCCCCAGCATTTT; CDR3aa: CASSPEGQFGLGNQPQHF
j_gene: TRBJ2-7; d_gene: TRBD1; abundance: .; v_gene: TRBV11-2; CDR3nt: TGTGCCAGCAGCTTAAGACAGGGAAGGGTCTACGAGCAGTACTTC; CDR3aa: CASSLRQGRVYEQYF
j_gene: TRBJ2-3; d_gene: TRBD2; abundance: .; v_gene: TRBV30; CDR3nt: TGTGCCTGGGGACTAGCGGGGGGCAAACGAGGGAATACGCAGTATTTT; CDR3aa: CAWGLAGGKRGNTQYF
j_gene: TRBJ1-1; d_gene: .; abundance: few; v_gene: TRBV4-2; CDR3nt: TGTGCCAGCAGCCAAGATATGAACACTGAAGCTTTCTTT; CDR3aa: CASSQDMNTEAFF
j_gene: TRBJ1-2; d_gene: TRBD1; abundance: .; v_gene: TRBV7-8; CDR3nt: TGTGCCAGCAGCCCGGACAGGGATTGGGGCTACACCTTC; CDR3aa: CASSPDRDWGYTF
j_gene: TRBJ1-4; d_gene: TRBD1; abundance: .; v_gene: TRBV6-5; CDR3nt: TGTGCCAGCAGCACGGGACAGCCGTCAAATGAAAAACTGTTTTTT; CDR3aa: CASSTGQPSNEKLFF
j_gene: TRBJ2-2; d_gene: TRBD2; abundance: .; v_gene: TRBV5-1; CDR3nt: TGCGCCAGCAGAAGCGGGAGTGCGAACACCGGGGAGCTGTTTTTT; CDR3aa: CASRSGSANTGELFF
j_gene: TRBJ2-1; d_gene: TRBD2; abundance: .; v_gene: TRBV18; CDR3nt: TGTGCCAGCTCACTGATACTAGCGGGGGGTCTCAATGAGCAGTTCTTC; CDR3aa: CASSLILAGGLNEQFF
j_gene: TRBJ2-5; d_gene: TRBD1; abundance: .; v_gene: TRBV7-2; CDR3nt: TGTGCCAGCAGCATAGAGGGGGCCCACACACAAGAGACCCAGTACTTC; CDR3aa: CASSIEGAHTQETQYF
j_gene: TRBJ2-6; d_gene: TRBD2; abundance: .; v_gene: TRBV6-4; CDR3nt: TGTGCCAGCAGTGGGCTAGCGGGAGGGCCCGGTCTCCTGACTTTC; CDR3aa: CASSGLAGGPGLLTF
j_gene: TRBJ1-4; d_gene: TRBD1; abundance: once; v_gene: TRBV27; CDR3nt: TGTGCCAGCAGTTTAACAGGGGCGCATGAAAAACTGTTTTTT; CDR3aa: CASSLTGAHEKLFF
j_gene: TRBJ1-4; d_gene: .; abundance: .; v_gene: TRBV5-6; CDR3nt: TGTGCCAGCAGCTTGGGTCAGGGTTGGAATGAAAAACTGTTTTTT; CDR3aa: CASSLGQGWNEKLFF
j_gene: TRBJ1-1; d_gene: .; abundance: .; v_gene: TRBV19; CDR3nt: TGTGCCAGTACAACACTAAAGACAGTCATGAACACTGAAGCTTTCTTT; CDR3aa: CASTTLKTVMNTEAFF
j_gene: TRBJ2-7; d_gene: .; abundance: .; v_gene: TRBV29-1; CDR3nt: TGCAGCGTTCGCCAGGGGCAGAGCGAGCAGTACTTC; CDR3aa: CSVRQGQSEQYF
j_gene: TRBJ1-4; d_gene: TRBD1; abundance: .; v_gene: TRBV7-9; CDR3nt: TGTGCCAGCAGCTTAGAGACAGGGCGGGTGTTGGAAAAACTGTTTTTT; CDR3aa: CASSLETGRVLEKLFF
j_gene: TRBJ1-1; d_gene: .; abundance: few; v_gene: TRBV7-9; CDR3nt: TGTGCCAGCAGCCCGACAGGACCAGGGTTCACTGAAGCTTTCTTT; CDR3aa: CASSPTGPGFTEAFF
j_gene: TRBJ2-3; d_gene: .; abundance: .; v_gene: TRBV18; CDR3nt: TGTGCCAGCTCACCGGGACTTACGCAGTATTTT; CDR3aa: CASSPGLTQYF
j_gene: TRBJ2-3; d_gene: .; abundance: .; v_gene: TRBV27; CDR3nt: TGTGCCAGCAGACAGGGTTTTCACACAGATACGCAGTATTTT; CDR3aa: CASRQGFHTDTQYF
j_gene: TRBJ1-2; d_gene: TRBD1; abundance: .; v_gene: TRBV5-4; CDR3nt: TGTGCCAGCAGCTTGGCCCAGGGGGCAGAGTATGGCTACACCTTC; CDR3aa: CASSLAQGAEYGYTF
j_gene: TRBJ2-1; d_gene: TRBD2; abundance: .; v_gene: TRBV19; CDR3nt: TGTGCCAGTAGTATAGGAGGCGGGAGGCCCTACAATGAGCAGTTCTTC; CDR3aa: CASSIGGGRPYNEQFF
j_gene: TRBJ2-3; d_gene: .; abundance: few; v_gene: TRBV5-4; CDR3nt: TGTGCCACCGTATTCAGCTTTCAGCGAGCCTTCATCACAGATACGCAGTATTTT; CDR3aa: CATVFSFQRAFITDTQYF
j_gene: TRBJ2-5; d_gene: .; abundance: .; v_gene: TRBV30; CDR3nt: TGTGCCTGGAGTGTAGGGGGCGGGGGGTCTAGAGAGACCCAGTACTTC; CDR3aa: CAWSVGGGGSRETQYF
j_gene: TRBJ1-3; d_gene: TRBD1; abundance: .; v_gene: TRBV10-3; CDR3nt: TGTGCCATCAGTGAGTCCGGACAGGGCTCTGGAAACACCATATATTTT; CDR3aa: CAISESGQGSGNTIYF
j_gene: TRBJ1-1; d_gene: .; abundance: .; v_gene: TRBV7-7; CDR3nt: TGTGCTAGCAGCTTGACACCGAACACTGAAGCTTTCTTT; CDR3aa: CASSLTPNTEAFF
j_gene: TRBJ1-1; d_gene: TRBD1; abundance: once; v_gene: TRBV27; CDR3nt: TGTGCCAGCAGTTCCGGAGACAGGGATTTTAAAGCTTTCTTT; CDR3aa: CASSSGDRDFKAFF
j_gene: TRBJ2-5; d_gene: TRBD1; abundance: .; v_gene: TRBV5-4; CDR3nt: TGTGCCAGCAGCTTGATAGGTTGGGGACAGGGGGCTGTTGAGACCCAGTACTTC; CDR3aa: CASSLIGWGQGAVETQYF
j_gene: TRBJ1-1; d_gene: .; abundance: few; v_gene: TRBV18; CDR3nt: TGTGCCAGCTCCCCGGAGGAGGAGTTGCACACTGAAGCTTTCTTT; CDR3aa: CASSPEEELHTEAFF
j_gene: TRBJ2-7; d_gene: TRBD1; abundance: .; v_gene: TRBV9; CDR3nt: TGTGCCAGCAGCGGCAACAGGGGCAACCCCTACGAGCAGTACTTC; CDR3aa: CASSGNRGNPYEQYF
j_gene: TRBJ2-2; d_gene: TRBD2; abundance: .; v_gene: TRBV29-1; CDR3nt: TGCAGCGCCACGGGCGGGAGGCGGGTCGGGGAGCTGTTTTTT; CDR3aa: CSATGGRRVGELFF
j_gene: TRBJ2-5; d_gene: .; abundance: .; v_gene: TRBV28; CDR3nt: TGTGCCAGCAGTTTAAGGAATCTAGGAGAGACCCAGTACTTC; CDR3aa: CASSLRNLGETQYF
j_gene: TRBJ1-1; d_gene: TRBD1; abundance: once; v_gene: TRBV25-1; CDR3nt: TGTGCCAGCAGTGAATACGGGACAGGGGGTCTAAACACTGAAGCTTTCTTT; CDR3aa: CASSEYGTGGLNTEAFF
j_gene: TRBJ2-5; d_gene: .; abundance: once; v_gene: TRBV5-1; CDR3nt: TGCGCCAGCAGCCCCCAGACAGGAGAGACCCAGTACTTC; CDR3aa: CASSPQTGETQYF
j_gene: TRBJ2-1; d_gene: TRBD2; abundance: .; v_gene: TRBV5-5; CDR3nt: TGTGCCAGCAGCTTGGTCACTAGCGGGGGGTCCTACTCCTACAATGAGCAGTTCTTC; CDR3aa: CASSLVTSGGSYSYNEQFF
j_gene: TRBJ1-2; d_gene: TRBD1; abundance: .; v_gene: TRBV9; CDR3nt: TGTGCCAGCAGCGTTTCTGCAAGGGACAGCTATGGCTACACCTTC; CDR3aa: CASSVSARDSYGYTF
j_gene: TRBJ1-6; d_gene: TRBD1; abundance: .; v_gene: TRBV29-1; CDR3nt: TGCAGCGTTTCGACAGGGAGGAATTCACCCCTCCACTTT; CDR3aa: CSVSTGRNSPLHF
j_gene: TRBJ1-2; d_gene: TRBD1; abundance: .; v_gene: TRBV7-2; CDR3nt: TGTGCCAGCAGCACCCGGACAGGGGGCCCTTATGGCTACACCTTC; CDR3aa: CASSTRTGGPYGYTF
j_gene: TRBJ1-2; d_gene: .; abundance: few; v_gene: TRBV28; CDR3nt: TGTGCCAGCACCTGGGGGGGAAATTATGGCTACACCTTC; CDR3aa: CASTWGGNYGYTF
j_gene: TRBJ2-3; d_gene: TRBD1; abundance: .; v_gene: TRBV18; CDR3nt: TGTGCCAGCTCACCAGTGACAGGGGGTCTTCAGTATTTT; CDR3aa: CASSPVTGGLQYF
j_gene: TRBJ1-1; d_gene: TRBD1; abundance: .; v_gene: TRBV9; CDR3nt: TGTGCCAGCAGCGTAACCGGGACAGGGGGCAACAAAGGAGGAATGAACACTGAAGCTTTCTTT; CDR3aa: CASSVTGTGGNKGGMNTEAFF
j_gene: TRBJ1-1; d_gene: .; abundance: .; v_gene: TRBV7-9; CDR3nt: TGTGCTGCAGACAGAGTGAACACTGAAGCTTTCTTT; CDR3aa: CAADRVNTEAFF
j_gene: TRBJ1-5; d_gene: TRBD1; abundance: .; v_gene: TRBV18; CDR3nt: TGTGCCAGCTCATCCGGACAGGGGGCTACGGAGCCCCAGCATTTT; CDR3aa: CASSSGQGATEPQHF
j_gene: TRBJ2-3; d_gene: .; abundance: .; v_gene: TRBV30; CDR3nt: TGTGCCTGGAGTGTAGGCGGGGGCCCAGATACGCAGTATTTT; CDR3aa: CAWSVGGGPDTQYF
j_gene: TRBJ1-6; d_gene: .; abundance: .; v_gene: TRBV29-1; CDR3nt: TGCAGCGTTGATGTCGGGGATAATTCACCCCTCCACTTT; CDR3aa: CSVDVGDNSPLHF
j_gene: TRBJ2-3; d_gene: .; abundance: few; v_gene: TRBV7-9; CDR3nt: TGTGCCAGCAGCCTGACTAGTTCCTCAGATACGCAGTATTTT; CDR3aa: CASSLTSSSDTQYF